These 6 T cell receptor beta chains originate from one sample sequenced in a study of T cells in Graves' hyperthyroidism and ophthalmopathy. What was amplified from RNA transcripts were TCR beta CDR3 regions. The HTBI set primed first-round TCR CDR3 RT-PCR. Each CDR3 protein gets one entry after TCRdb re-called the multiplex PCR reads with MiXCR. Of 450,000 to 600,000 distinct CDR3 sequences in the sample, 14% were seen once. Sequencing input: blood. All receptors derive from a woman aged 40 to 50 with Graves' hyperthyroidism.

This clonotype was picked up many times. V usage is TRBV5-1 and J usage is TRBJ2-3; 8 bases fit TRBD1. The CDR3 extends over 13 amino acids. V lost 3 bases to trimming and J lost 6 bases; unmatched junction nucleotides: 3. Germline CDR1 SGHRS, CDR2 YFSETQ. The CDR3 is CASSSTGEDTQYF. Written as DNA, the CDR3 is TGCGCCAGCAGCTCGACAGGGGAGGATACGCAGTATTTT.

This clonotype was detected ten times or more. At one boundary the junction diverges from the germline segment, which might be a read error. The J gene is TRBJ2-3, the V gene TRBV20-1, with D perhaps TRBD2 (5 bases). This CDR3 spans 11 amino acids. Germline V lookup: CDR1 DFQATT, CDR2 SNEGSKA (reference sequence). The CDR3 protein is CSAREGDTQYF. CDR3 DNA sequence: TGCAGTGCGAGAGAGGGAGATACGCAGTATTTT.

This clonotype was counted a few times. The rearrangement joins TRBV28 to TRBJ2-6; the D is unclear. The germline V gene has CDR1 MDHEN and CDR2 SYDVKM. The CDR3 extends over 16 amino acids. With 2 bases removed from V and 2 bases from J, the gap between germline ends came to 10 bases. This CDR3 is CASSLETPTGANVLTF. The CDR3 bases are TGTGCCAGCAGTTTAGAGACCCCAACTGGGGCCAACGTCCTGACTTTC.

This clonotype has ten or more counts. The J gene is TRBJ2-7, the V gene TRBV2; the match to TRBD1 covers 7 bases. CDR3 length: 14 residues. V lost 2 bases, J lost 3 bases, and 4 bases stayed unmatched. The germline V gene has CDR1 SNHLY and CDR2 FYNNEI. The CDR3: CASSEIGGDYEQYF. The CDR3, as DNA: TGTGCCAGCAGTGAAATAGGGGGCGACTACGAGCAGTACTTC. The full variable domain, its missing parts supplied by reference TRBV2 and TRBJ2-7, is EPEVTQTPSHQVTQMGQEVILRCVPISNHLYFYWYRQILGQKVEFLVSFYNNEISEKSEIFDDQFSVERPDGSNFTLKIRSTKLEDSAMYFCASSEIGGDYEQYFGPGTRLTVT.

This clonotype was seen ten or more times. The chain links TRBV7-9 to TRBJ2-7; TRBD2 agrees at 9 bases. V dropped 1 base and J dropped 2; count of bases not matched to a gene: 3. The CDR3 is 15 amino acids. Germline CDR1 and CDR2: SEHNR and FQNEAQ (reference sequence). In nucleotides, the CDR3 is TGTGCCAGCAGCTTAGGACTAGCGGCCACCTACGAGCAGTACTTC. It specifies CASSLGLAATYEQYF.

This clonotype was seen repeatedly, ten times or more. In nucleotides, the CDR3 is TGTGCCAGCAGCTTAGCTTACTCTCTATTTGGGGATAGCACAGATACGCAGTATTTT. This sequence encodes CASSLAYSLFGDSTDTQYF. The chain has TRBV7-2 and TRBJ2-3; D uncertain. The ends were cut back, 0 bases at V and 0 bases at J, with 19 bases in the middle. The length of the CDR3 is 19 residues. Germline assignment: CDR1 SGHTA and CDR2 FQGNSA.